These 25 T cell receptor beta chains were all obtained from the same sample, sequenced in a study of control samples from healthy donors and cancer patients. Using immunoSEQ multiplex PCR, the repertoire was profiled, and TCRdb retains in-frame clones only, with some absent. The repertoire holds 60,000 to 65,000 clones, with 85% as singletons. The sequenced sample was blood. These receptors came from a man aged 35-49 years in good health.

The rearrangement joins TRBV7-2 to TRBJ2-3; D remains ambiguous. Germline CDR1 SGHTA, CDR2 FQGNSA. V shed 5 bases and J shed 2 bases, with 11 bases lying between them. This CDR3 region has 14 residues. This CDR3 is CASSPARHTDTQYF. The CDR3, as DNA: TGTGCCAGCAGCCCAGCTAGACACACAGATACGCAGTATTTT.

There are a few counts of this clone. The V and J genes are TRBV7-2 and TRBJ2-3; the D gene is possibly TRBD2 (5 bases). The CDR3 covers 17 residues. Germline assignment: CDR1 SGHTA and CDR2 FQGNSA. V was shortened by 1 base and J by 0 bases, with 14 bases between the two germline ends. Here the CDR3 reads CASSLGPGSGSTDTQYF. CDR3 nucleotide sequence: TGTGCCAGCAGCTTAGGCCCGGGATCGGGTAGCACAGATACGCAGTATTTT.

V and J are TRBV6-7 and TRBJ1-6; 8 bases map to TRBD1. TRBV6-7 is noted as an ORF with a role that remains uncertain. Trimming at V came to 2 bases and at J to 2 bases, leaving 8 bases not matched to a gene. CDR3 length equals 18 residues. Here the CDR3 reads CASSYRRQGATYNSPLHF. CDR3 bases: TGTGCCAGCAGTTACCGGCGGCAGGGGGCAACCTATAATTCACCCCTCCACTTT.

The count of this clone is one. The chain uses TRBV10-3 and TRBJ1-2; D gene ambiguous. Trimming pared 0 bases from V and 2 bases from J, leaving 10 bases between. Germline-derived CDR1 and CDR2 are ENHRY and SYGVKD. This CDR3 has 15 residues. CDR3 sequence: CAISESVRENYGYTF. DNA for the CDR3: TGTGCCATCAGTGAGTCGGTGAGGGAAAACTATGGCTACACCTTC.

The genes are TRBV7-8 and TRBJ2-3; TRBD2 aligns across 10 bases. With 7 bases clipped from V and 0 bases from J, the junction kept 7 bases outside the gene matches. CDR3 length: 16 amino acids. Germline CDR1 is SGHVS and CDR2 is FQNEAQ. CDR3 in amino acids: CASTQRLAGSTDTQYF. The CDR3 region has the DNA TGTGCCAGCACCCAACGACTAGCGGGTAGCACAGATACGCAGTATTTT.

The CDR3 reads CASSSPGQGVTGELFF. Written as DNA, the CDR3 is TGTGCCAGCAGCTCCCCGGGGCAGGGAGTAACCGGGGAGCTGTTTTTT. V is TRBV7-9 and J is TRBJ2-2, with D perhaps matching TRBD1 or TRBD2 (5 bases each). This CDR3 has 16 amino acids. Trimming stripped 4 bases from V and 5 bases from J, with 17 bases between. The germline V gene encodes CDR1 SEHNR and CDR2 FQNEAQ (reference sequence). The whole variable domain, filled in from reference TRBV7-9 and TRBJ2-2, reads DTGVSQNPRHKITKRGQNVTFRCDPISEHNRLYWYRQTLGQGPEFLTYFQNEAQLEKSRLLSDRFSAERPKGSFSTLEIQRTEQGDSAMYLCASSSPGQGVTGELFFGEGSRLTVL.

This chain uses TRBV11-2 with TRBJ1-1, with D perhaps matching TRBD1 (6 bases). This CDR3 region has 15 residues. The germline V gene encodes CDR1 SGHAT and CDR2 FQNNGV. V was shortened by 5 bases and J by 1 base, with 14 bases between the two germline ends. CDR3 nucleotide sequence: TGTGCCAGCAGCCTGGTGGGACAAACGAACACTGAAGCTTTCTTT. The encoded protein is CASSLVGQTNTEAFF.

CDR3 residues: CATSEGAPNYGYTF. Written as DNA, the CDR3 is TGTGCCACCAGCGAGGGGGCGCCTAACTATGGCTACACCTTC. This sequence joins TRBV24-1 and TRBJ1-2, with TRBD1 matching over 7 bases. Per the germline V gene, CDR1 is KGHDR and CDR2 is SFDVKD. This CDR3 comprises 14 residues. V gave up 7 bases and J gave up 0 bases; unmatched junction bases: 4.

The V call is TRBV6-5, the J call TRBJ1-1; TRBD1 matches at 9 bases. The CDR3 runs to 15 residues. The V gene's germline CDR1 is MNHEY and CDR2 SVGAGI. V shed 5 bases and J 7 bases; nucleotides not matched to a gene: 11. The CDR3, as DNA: TGTGCCAGCAGTAGGACAGGGGCGCGGTTGGGTGAAGCTTTCTTT. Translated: CASSRTGARLGEAFF.

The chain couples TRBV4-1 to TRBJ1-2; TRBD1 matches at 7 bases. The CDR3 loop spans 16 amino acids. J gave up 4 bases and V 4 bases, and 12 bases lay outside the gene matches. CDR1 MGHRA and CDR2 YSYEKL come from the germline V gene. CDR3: CASSLQGTPVAYGYTF. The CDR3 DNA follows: TGCGCCAGCAGCCTACAGGGGACTCCGGTAGCCTATGGCTACACCTTC.

The CDR3 loop is CATSRDLRETQYF. The CDR3 DNA reads TGTGCCACCAGCAGAGATCTTCGAGAGACCCAGTACTTC. The V and J genes are TRBV15 and TRBJ2-5; D not certain. The CDR3 extends over 13 amino acids. V dropped 0 bases and J dropped 4 bases, with 6 bases sitting between them. Germline V CDR1 and CDR2: LNHNV, YYDKDF (reference sequence).

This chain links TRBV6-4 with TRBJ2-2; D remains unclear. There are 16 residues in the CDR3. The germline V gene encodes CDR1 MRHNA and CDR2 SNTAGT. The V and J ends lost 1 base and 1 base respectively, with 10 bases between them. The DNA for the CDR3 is TGTGCCAGCAGTGACTTTGAGGAAATGAACACCGGGGAGCTGTTTTTT. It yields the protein CASSDFEEMNTGELFF.

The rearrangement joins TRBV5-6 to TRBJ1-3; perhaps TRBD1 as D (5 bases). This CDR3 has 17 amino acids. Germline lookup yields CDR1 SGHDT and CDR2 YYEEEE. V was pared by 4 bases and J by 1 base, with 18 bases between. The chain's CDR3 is CASSTPGGERSGNTIYF. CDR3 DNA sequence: TGTGCCAGCAGCACCCCCGGGGGAGAGAGGTCTGGAAACACCATATATTTT.

The CDR3 region is CASSHGQGREAFF. DNA for the CDR3: TGTGCCAGCAGCCACGGACAGGGACGTGAAGCTTTCTTT. The chain uses TRBV7-8 and TRBJ1-1; TRBD1 agrees at 8 bases. After removal of 5 bases from V and 7 bases from J, the junction contained 6 bases not matched to a gene. CDR1 is SGHVS, CDR2 FQNEAQ, per germline. The CDR3 has 13 amino acids.

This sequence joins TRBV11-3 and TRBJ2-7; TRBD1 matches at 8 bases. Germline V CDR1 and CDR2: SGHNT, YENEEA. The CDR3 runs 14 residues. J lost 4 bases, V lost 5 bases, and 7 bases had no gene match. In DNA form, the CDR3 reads TGTGCCAGCAGCCCAGGGGGCGCGACGTACGAGCAGTACTTC. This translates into CASSPGGATYEQYF.

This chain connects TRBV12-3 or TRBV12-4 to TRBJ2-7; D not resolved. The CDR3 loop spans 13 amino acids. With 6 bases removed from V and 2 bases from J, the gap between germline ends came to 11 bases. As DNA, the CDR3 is TGTGCCAGCAGCCTCATAACTACCTACGAGCAGTACTTC. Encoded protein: CASSLITTYEQYF.

The CDR3 sequence: CAWSTGQSYGYTF. CDR3 bases: TGTGCCTGGAGTACCGGACAGAGCTATGGCTACACCTTC. V and J are TRBV30 and TRBJ1-2; D is possibly TRBD1 (6 bases). V dropped 2 bases and J dropped 4 bases, with 11 bases sitting between them. Germline V gene data show CDR1 as GTSNPN and CDR2 as SVGIG (reference sequence). The CDR3 extends over 13 amino acids.

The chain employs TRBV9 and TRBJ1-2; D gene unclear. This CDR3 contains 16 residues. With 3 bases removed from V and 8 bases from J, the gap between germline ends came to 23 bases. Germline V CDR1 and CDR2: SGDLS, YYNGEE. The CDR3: CASSADTANPEGGYTF. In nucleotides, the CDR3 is TGTGCCAGCAGCGCGGATACAGCAAACCCAGAAGGCGGCTACACCTTC.

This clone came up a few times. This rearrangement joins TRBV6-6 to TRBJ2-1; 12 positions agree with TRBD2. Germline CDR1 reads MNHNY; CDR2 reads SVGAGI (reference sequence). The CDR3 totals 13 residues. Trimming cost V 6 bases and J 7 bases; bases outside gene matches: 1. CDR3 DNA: TGTGCCAGCAGGACTAGCGGGAGTAATGAGCAGTTCTTC. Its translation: CASRTSGSNEQFF.

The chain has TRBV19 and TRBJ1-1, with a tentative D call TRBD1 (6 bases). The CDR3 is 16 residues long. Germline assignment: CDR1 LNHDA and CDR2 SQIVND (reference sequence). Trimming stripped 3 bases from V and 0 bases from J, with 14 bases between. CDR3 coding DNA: TGTGCCAGTAGTATTTTTGGGGCAGGGGTGAACACTGAAGCTTTCTTT. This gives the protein CASSIFGAGVNTEAFF.

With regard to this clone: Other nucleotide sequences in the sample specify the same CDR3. CDR3 residues: CASSQDRGLPGELFF. CDR3 sequence (DNA): TGTGCCAGCAGCCAGGACAGGGGGCTCCCCGGGGAGCTGTTTTTT. The rearrangement links TRBV3-1 (or the pseudogene TRBV3-2) to TRBJ2-2, with TRBD1 identical over 11 bases. The CDR3 spans 15 residues. With V trimmed by 3 bases and J by 6 bases, 3 bases remained unmatched. Germline values: CDR1 LGHDT, CDR2 YNNKEL (reference sequence).

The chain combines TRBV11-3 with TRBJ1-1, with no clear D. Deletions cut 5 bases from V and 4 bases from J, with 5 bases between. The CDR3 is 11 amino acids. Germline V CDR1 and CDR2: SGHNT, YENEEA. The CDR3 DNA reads TGTGCCAGCAGCGCCGGCACTGAAGCTTTCTTT. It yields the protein CASSAGTEAFF.

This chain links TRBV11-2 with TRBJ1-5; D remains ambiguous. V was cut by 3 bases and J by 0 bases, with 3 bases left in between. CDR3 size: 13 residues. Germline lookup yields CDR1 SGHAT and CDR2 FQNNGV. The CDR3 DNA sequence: TGTGCCAGCAGCTTGCATAGCAATCAGCCCCAGCATTTT. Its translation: CASSLHSNQPQHF.

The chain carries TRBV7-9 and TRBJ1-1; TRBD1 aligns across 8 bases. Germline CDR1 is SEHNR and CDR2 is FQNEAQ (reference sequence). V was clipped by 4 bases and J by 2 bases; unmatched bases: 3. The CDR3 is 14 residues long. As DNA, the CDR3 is TGTGCCAGCAGCTACGGACAGGGAAACACTGAAGCTTTCTTT. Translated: CASSYGQGNTEAFF.

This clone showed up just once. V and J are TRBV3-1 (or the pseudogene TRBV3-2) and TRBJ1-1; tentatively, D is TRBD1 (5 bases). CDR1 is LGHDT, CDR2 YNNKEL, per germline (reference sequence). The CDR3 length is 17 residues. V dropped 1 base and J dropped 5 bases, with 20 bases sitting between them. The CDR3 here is CASSQVRGTGTSTEAFF. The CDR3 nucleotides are TGTGCCAGCAGCCAAGTGAGGGGAACCGGAACTTCGACTGAAGCTTTCTTT.